A single sample is the source of the 18 T cell receptor beta chains below, sequenced in a study of blood T cell repertoires in COVID-19. TCRdb keeps only in-frame clones here, not all; method: immunoSEQ multiplex PCR. The data hold under 250,000 clones, with roughly 81% observed a single time. The sequenced sample was peripheral blood. The receptors stem from a man aged 45-65 years with acute or convalescent COVID-19.

DNA for the CDR3: TGTGCCAGCAGCTTTATGGGAGTAGTTTACGAGACCCAGTACTTC. It specifies CASSFMGVVYETQYF. This rearrangement joins TRBV5-5 to TRBJ2-5, with D maybe TRBD2 (5 bases). V was trimmed by 2 bases and J by 5 bases, leaving 16 bases between them. The CDR3 covers 15 residues. The germline CDR1 and CDR2 sequences are SGHKS and YYEKEE (reference sequence). The full variable domain, completed using reference TRBV5-5 and TRBJ2-5, is DAGVTQSPTHLIKTRGQQVTLRCSPISGHKSVSWYQQVLGQGPQFIFQYYEKEERGRGNFPDRFSARQFPNYSSELNVNALLLGDSALYLCASSFMGVVYETQYFGPGTRLLVL.

The chain recombines TRBV3-1 (or the pseudogene TRBV3-2) with TRBJ2-1; 10 bases agree with TRBD2. V was pared by 4 bases and J by 9 bases, with 9 bases of the junction left unmatched. The germline V gene encodes CDR1 LGHDT and CDR2 YNNKEL (reference sequence). The CDR3 loop spans 15 amino acids. The CDR3 DNA reads TGTGCCAGCAGCCCCTTAGCGGGAGGAAAAAGTGAGCAGTTCTTC. It translates to CASSPLAGGKSEQFF.

This rearrangement joins TRBV5-1 to TRBJ1-4; D is possibly TRBD1 (5 bases). Germline CDR1 and CDR2: SGHRS and YFSETQ. V lost 1 base to trimming and J lost 0 bases, with 13 bases between them. The CDR3 spans 17 residues. The CDR3 sequence is CASSLNLIRATNEKLFF. The CDR3 nucleotides read TGCGCCAGCAGCTTGAACCTAATCAGGGCAACTAATGAAAAACTGTTTTTT.

The chain links TRBV2 to TRBJ1-4; a possible D gene is TRBD1 (5 bases). Trimming removed 6 bases from V and 3 bases from J, with 17 bases in between. In germline, CDR1 is SNHLY, CDR2 FYNNEI. CDR3 size: 16 residues. The CDR3 loop reads CASSPLGPRPNEKLFF. DNA of the CDR3: TGTGCCAGCAGCCCATTGGGGCCTCGACCTAATGAAAAACTGTTTTTT. The full variable domain, in which reference TRBV2 and TRBJ1-4 provide the parts outside the CDR3, is EPEVTQTPSHQVTQMGQEVILRCVPISNHLYFYWYRQILGQKVEFLVSFYNNEISEKSEIFDDQFSVERPDGSNFTLKIRSTKLEDSAMYFCASSPLGPRPNEKLFFGSGTQLSVL.

This clone was seen only once. J is TRBJ1-5 and V is TRBV7-8; TRBD1 matches at 10 bases. CDR3 size: 18 residues. The J segment lost 2 bases and the V segment lost 3 bases, leaving 10 bases of the junction unmatched. The germline CDR1 and CDR2 sequences are SGHVS and FQNEAQ. For the CDR3, the DNA is TGTGCCAGCAGCTTCCGGGACAGGGGTTATTCTGGCAATCAGCCCCAGCATTTT. Its translation: CASSFRDRGYSGNQPQHF. Complete variable domain (other parts from reference TRBV7-8 and TRBJ1-5): GAGVSQSPRYKVAKRGQDVALRCDPISGHVSLFWYQQALGQGPEFLTYFQNEAQLDKSGLPSDRFFAERPEGSVSTLKIQRTQQEDSAVYLCASSFRDRGYSGNQPQHFGDGTRLSIL.

This clone was observed a handful of times. The J gene is TRBJ2-7, the V gene TRBV4-2, with 8 positions matching TRBD2. V gave up 3 bases and J gave up 2 bases; unmatched junction bases: 6. The CDR3 totals 15 residues. Germline CDR1 LGHNA, CDR2 YNFKEQ. This CDR3 reads CASSQSGGVTYEQYF. CDR3 nucleotide sequence: TGTGCCAGCAGCCAGTCGGGAGGGGTAACCTACGAGCAGTACTTC.

V gene TRBV14 combines with J gene TRBJ1-2, with a tentative D call TRBD1 (6 bases). This CDR3 is built from 15 residues. Trimming took 4 bases from V and 1 from J, leaving 13 bases between them. Looked up from germline, CDR1 is SGHDN and CDR2 is FVKESK. In DNA form, the CDR3 reads TGTGCCAGCAGCCTTAGCGGGACAAATAACTATGGCTACACCTTC. This sequence encodes CASSLSGTNNYGYTF.

This clone appeared a single time. The V call is TRBV5-5, the J call TRBJ2-7, with 7 bases fitting TRBD1. The CDR3 sequence is 16 residues long. In germline, CDR1 is SGHKS, CDR2 YYEKEE (reference sequence). J gave up 5 bases and V 0 bases, and 11 bases lay outside the gene matches. The CDR3 loop is CASSLGRLTGFNEQYF. CDR3 sequence (DNA): TGTGCCAGCAGCTTGGGCCGTTTGACAGGGTTCAACGAGCAGTACTTC.

V gene TRBV28 combines with J gene TRBJ2-3; D unclear. Germline V gene lookup returns CDR1 MDHEN and CDR2 SYDVKM. The CDR3 is 15 amino acids. The V end was cut by 3 bases, the J end by 0 bases, with 10 bases between. The CDR3 region is CASSLIWASTDTQYF. In DNA form, the CDR3 reads TGTGCCAGCAGTTTGATTTGGGCTAGCACAGATACGCAGTATTTT.

The genes are TRBV9 and TRBJ1-2, with D possibly being TRBD1 (6 bases). This CDR3 has 13 amino acids. Deletions cut 5 bases from V and 4 bases from J, with 12 bases between. Germline values: CDR1 SGDLS, CDR2 YYNGEE. CDR3 nucleotides: TGTGCCAGCAGGGCCGACAGGATCTATGGCTACACCTTC. It specifies CASRADRIYGYTF.

The chain couples TRBV5-3 to TRBJ2-7, with 8 bases that match TRBD1. TRBV5-3 counts as an open reading frame of uncertain function. V gave up 0 bases and J gave up 2 bases; unmatched junction bases: 7. The CDR3 spans 16 residues. In nucleotides, the CDR3 is TGTGCCAGAAGCTTGGCGAGGACAGGGACCACCTACGAGCAGTACTTC. Translated, it gives CARSLARTGTTYEQYF.

The V and J genes are TRBV7-8 and TRBJ1-3, with TRBD1 identical over 8 bases. The germline CDR1 and CDR2 sequences are SGHVS and FQNEAQ. The CDR3 loop spans 21 amino acids. J was trimmed by 0 bases and V by 5 bases; bases with no gene match: 21. The CDR3 spells CASSTRVTGEDVRFSGNTIYF. The CDR3 bases are TGTGCCAGCAGCACACGCGTGACAGGGGAGGACGTCCGATTCTCTGGAAACACCATATATTTT.

This clone was observed a single time. V gene TRBV6-5 combines with J gene TRBJ1-2; TRBD1 aligns across 8 bases. CDR3 length: 13 amino acids. The junction had 7 bases not matched to a gene; V was cut back by 11 bases and J by 2 bases. Germline V gene data show CDR1 as MNHEY and CDR2 as SVGAGI. CDR3 loop: CAGQGAHNYGYTF. For the CDR3, the DNA is TGTGCCGGTCAGGGGGCCCACAACTATGGCTACACCTTC.

Written as DNA, the CDR3 is TGTGCCAGCAGCGACCCGCGGTCTAATGAAAAACTGTTTTTT. Translation: CASSDPRSNEKLFF. V is TRBV9 and J is TRBJ1-4; D is ambiguous. Germline CDR1 reads SGDLS; CDR2 reads YYNGEE. This CDR3 has 14 residues. V gave up 3 bases and J gave up 3 bases, with 9 bases separating them.

The chain carries TRBV7-9 and TRBJ1-6; D uncertain. The CDR3 extends over 13 amino acids. Trimming removed 4 bases from V and 7 bases from J, with 8 bases in between. Germline V CDR1 and CDR2: SEHNR, FQNEAQ (reference sequence). The CDR3 region is CASSYDGNSPLHF. The CDR3, as DNA: TGTGCCAGCAGCTATGACGGGAATTCACCCCTCCACTTT.

The chain joins TRBV4-2 to TRBJ2-1; D is possibly TRBD2 (5 bases). This CDR3 has 14 residues. Germline V gene sequence: CDR1 LGHNA, CDR2 YNFKEQ. V was shortened by 2 bases and J by 6 bases, with 11 bases between the two germline ends. The DNA for the CDR3 is TGTGCCAGCAGCCAACCGGGGTCTCGCAATGAGCAGTTCTTC. This sequence encodes CASSQPGSRNEQFF.

In this sample, this clone turned up a few times. This rearrangement joins TRBV9 to TRBJ2-2; 7 positions match TRBD2. The CDR3 contains 17 residues. With 3 bases clipped from V and 1 base from J, the junction kept 9 bases outside the gene matches. The germline V gene has CDR1 SGDLS and CDR2 YYNGEE. The CDR3 nucleotides are TGTGCCAGCAGCGGGGGCGGGCTAGCGGTGAACACCGGGGAGCTGTTTTTT. This encodes CASSGGGLAVNTGELFF.

The CDR3 reads CAWGDRVFLGNIQYF. In DNA form, the CDR3 reads TGTGCCTGGGGCGACAGGGTCTTTTTGGGAAACATTCAGTACTTC. This chain uses TRBV30 with TRBJ2-4, with 7 nucleotides matching TRBD1. CDR3 size: 15 residues. Per germline, CDR1 GTSNPN and CDR2 SVGIG (reference sequence). V lost 5 bases to trimming and J lost 6 bases; unmatched junction nucleotides: 13.